The 27 T cell receptor beta chains below were found in one sample sequenced in a study of patients and donors after allogeneic stem cell transplantation. TCRdb reprocessed the RT-PCR reads via MiXCR and lists one record per CDR3 protein. The top ten hold roughly 6% of the sample, which has 900,000 to 1,000,000 distinct CDR3 sequences, more than 15% seen once. Sequences were obtained from blood, either unsorted or a sorted T cell fraction (not recorded which). These receptors were collected from a human donor who was either an allogeneic HSCT recipient or a stem cell or donor lymphocyte infusion donor (not recorded which). It is not recorded whose cells these are; they may come from a transplant donor.

The CDR3 loop is CASSFGGRKETQYF. Here the CDR3 DNA reads TGTGCCAGCAGCTTTGGCGGCAGAAAAGAGACCCAGTACTTC. V usage is TRBV5-5 and J usage is TRBJ2-5; D call uncertain. This CDR3 contains 14 residues. Germline assignment: CDR1 SGHKS and CDR2 YYEKEE (reference sequence). The V and J ends lost 2 bases and 3 bases respectively, with 11 bases between them.

This clonotype was counted a few times. V usage is TRBV5-1 and J usage is TRBJ2-2; 8 bases match TRBD1. V dropped 2 bases and J dropped 1; count of bases not matched to a gene: 10. This CDR3 contains 18 residues. The germline CDR1 and CDR2 sequences are SGHRS and YFSETQ. DNA of the CDR3: TGCGCCAGCAGCTTCCGGGTGGGCGGACAGGGGAACACCGGGGAGCTGTTTTTT. This encodes CASSFRVGGQGNTGELFF.

This clonotype was detected a few times. This chain links TRBV7-2 with TRBJ2-7, with 7 bases identical to TRBD1. Germline-derived CDR1 and CDR2 are SGHTA and FQGNSA. There are 13 residues in the CDR3. V shed 5 bases and J 6 bases; nucleotides not matched to a gene: 7. The CDR3, as DNA: TGTGCCAGCAGCGTAAACAGGGGTTTCGAGCAGTACTTC. Its protein product is CASSVNRGFEQYF.

This clonotype has a handful of counts. The CDR3 reads CATSPPVVSSGNTIYF. The CDR3, as DNA: TGTGCCACCAGCCCACCAGTAGTCAGCTCTGGAAACACCATATATTTT. The J gene is TRBJ1-3, the V gene TRBV15, with D unclear. CDR3 length: 16 amino acids. V dropped 5 bases and J dropped 0 bases, with 14 bases sitting between them. Germline V gives CDR1 LNHNV, CDR2 YYDKDF (reference sequence).

This clonotype has at least ten counts. V and J are TRBV24-1 and TRBJ2-1; no definite D call. Germline CDR1 reads KGHDR; CDR2 reads SFDVKD. The length of the CDR3 is 12 residues. Trimming took off 0 bases at V and 7 bases at J, with 3 bases between the two ends. Here the CDR3 DNA reads TGTGCCACCAGTGATTTGGGGAATGAGCAGTTCTTC. Amino acid sequence: CATSDLGNEQFF.

V usage is TRBV7-6 and J usage is TRBJ1-6, with D perhaps TRBD1 (5 bases). The CDR3 runs 15 residues. The germline V gene has CDR1 SGHVS and CDR2 FNYEAQ. With 0 bases removed from V and 6 bases from J, the gap between germline ends came to 9 bases. The chain's CDR3 is CASSLARRGNSPLHF. CDR3 sequence (DNA): TGTGCCAGCAGCTTAGCGCGTAGGGGTAATTCACCCCTCCACTTT.

This chain uses TRBV7-9 with TRBJ2-3, with 7 bases matching TRBD2. The trim removed 0 bases at V and 5 bases at J, leaving 8 bases unmatched. The CDR3 is made up of 16 amino acids. Germline lookup yields CDR1 SEHNR and CDR2 FQNEAQ (reference sequence). CDR3 DNA: TGTGCCAGCAGCTTAGCGCTCCGGGGAGGGAGAGATACGCAGTATTTT. Its protein product is CASSLALRGGRDTQYF.

In its sample, this clonotype was seen a few times. The genes are TRBV20-1 and TRBJ1-6; D is uncertain. Trimming removed 8 bases at V and 8 bases at J, with 13 bases between. The CDR3 has 12 amino acids. CDR1 is DFQATT, CDR2 SNEGSKA, per germline (reference sequence). The CDR3 region has the DNA TGCAGTTCTCAGAAGGTGGATTCACCCCTCCACTTT. Protein product: CSSQKVDSPLHF.

This clonotype was recorded many times. The chain employs TRBV29-1 and TRBJ1-1; weak D call: TRBD1 (5 bases). V lost 5 bases and J lost 7, with 8 bases in between. The germline V gene encodes CDR1 SQVTM and CDR2 ANQGSEA. This CDR3 contains 10 residues. The CDR3 sequence: CSVRGDEAFF. The CDR3, as DNA: TGCAGCGTTCGGGGCGATGAAGCTTTCTTT.

This clonotype was counted only a few times. The rearrangement links TRBV24-1 to TRBJ2-2; TRBD1 agrees at 8 bases. Germline lookup yields CDR1 KGHDR and CDR2 SFDVKD. CDR3 length equals 15 residues. Losses at the gene ends were 4 bases for V and 8 bases for J; bases not matched to a gene: 8. The CDR3 sequence is CATSDRQGSMGELFF. The CDR3 DNA reads as TGTGCCACCAGTGACAGACAGGGGTCAATGGGGGAGCTGTTTTTT.

This clonotype has more than one count but fewer than ten. The chain couples TRBV12-3 or TRBV12-4 to TRBJ1-4, with TRBD1 identical over 9 bases. The CDR3 runs 16 residues. V trimming: 5 bases; J trimming: 4 bases; junction bases outside the gene matches: 8. The CDR3 nucleotides are TGTGCCAGCAGTAAAATCAAGACAGGGGGTAATGAAAAACTGTTTTTT. Translating gives CASSKIKTGGNEKLFF.

This clonotype was detected only a few times. This sequence joins TRBV7-8 and TRBJ2-7; the D gene is possibly TRBD2 (6 bases). The ends were cut back, 4 bases at V and 9 bases at J, with 22 bases in the middle. Germline CDR1 SGHVS, CDR2 FQNEAQ. CDR3 size: 15 residues. The CDR3 reads CASSSTGSRVRGQYF. The CDR3, as DNA: TGTGCCAGCAGCTCAACCGGGAGCCGGGTACGAGGGCAGTACTTC.

This clonotype came up a few times. The genes are TRBV20-1 and TRBJ2-1, with 11 bases fitting TRBD2. Germline CDR1 DFQATT, CDR2 SNEGSKA (reference sequence). The CDR3 contains 15 residues. With 0 bases clipped from V and 10 bases from J, the junction kept 8 bases outside the gene matches. The CDR3 loop is CSARDRTSGLPEQFF. The DNA for the CDR3 is TGCAGTGCTAGAGACCGGACTAGCGGGCTACCCGAGCAGTTCTTC.

This chain's CDR3 is CASSQDPGQGARGYTF. CDR3 nucleotide sequence: TGCGCCAGCAGCCAAGATCCTGGACAGGGGGCGCGCGGCTACACCTTC. V and J are TRBV4-1 and TRBJ1-2, with 11 bases aligning to TRBD1. Germline CDR1 and CDR2: MGHRA and YSYEKL. This CDR3 comprises 16 residues. V lost 0 bases, J lost 8 bases, and 8 bases stayed unmatched.

The rearrangement uses TRBV11-1 and TRBJ2-1, with TRBD2 identical over 9 bases. The germline gives CDR1 SGHAT, CDR2 FQDESV (reference sequence). This CDR3 is 17 amino acids long. Trimming took 4 bases from V and 4 from J; bases not matched to a gene: 11. CDR3 DNA: TGTGCCAGCAGCTCAACCATGCTAGCGGGAAGGTACAATGAGCAGTTCTTC. This translates into CASSSTMLAGRYNEQFF.

This clonotype was seen only a few times. The gene calls are TRBV6-5 and TRBJ2-3; no clear D gene. CDR3 length equals 16 residues. V dropped 1 base and J dropped 1 base, with 12 bases sitting between them. CDR1 and CDR2 from the germline V gene are MNHEY and SVGAGI. This CDR3 reads CASSYFRTTRTDTQYF. The CDR3, as DNA: TGTGCCAGCAGTTACTTTAGAACTACTCGCACAGATACGCAGTATTTT.

This clonotype was observed a handful of times. The rearrangement links TRBV7-9 to TRBJ1-1; no definite D call. Germline assignment: CDR1 SEHNR and CDR2 FQNEAQ (reference sequence). The CDR3 runs to 13 residues. V shed 5 bases and J shed 3 bases, with 10 bases lying between them. The CDR3 protein is CASSMTVYTEAFF. In DNA form, the CDR3 reads TGTGCCAGCAGCATGACCGTATACACTGAAGCTTTCTTT. Full variable domain (rest looked up from reference TRBV7-9 and TRBJ1-1): DTGVSQNPRHKITKRGQNVTFRCDPISEHNRLYWYRQTLGQGPEFLTYFQNEAQLEKSRLLSDRFSAERPKGSFSTLEIQRTEQGDSAMYLCASSMTVYTEAFFGQGTRLTVV.

This clonotype was found many times. This chain uses TRBV12-3 or TRBV12-4 with TRBJ2-7; no clear D. With 5 bases removed from V and 3 bases from J, the gap between germline ends came to 5 bases. The CDR3 is 11 amino acids. The CDR3 coding sequence is TGTGCCAGCAGTGTGGACTACGAGCAGTACTTC. Translating it yields CASSVDYEQYF.

This clonotype was picked up a small number of times. The rearrangement links TRBV6-2 or TRBV6-3 to TRBJ2-7; D is undetermined. Germline V gives CDR1 MNHEY, CDR2 SVGEGT. The germline V and J ends were trimmed by 2 bases and 4 bases, with 9 bases remaining between them. The CDR3 length is 13 residues. The CDR3 region is CASSYEGIYEQYF. CDR3 nucleotide sequence: TGTGCCAGCAGTTACGAAGGAATATACGAGCAGTACTTC.

The gene calls are TRBV20-1 and TRBJ1-2; D not resolved. This CDR3 has 13 residues. Trimming cost V 3 bases and J 4 bases, with 12 bases left between them. Germline V gene lookup returns CDR1 DFQATT and CDR2 SNEGSKA (reference sequence). Here the CDR3 DNA reads TGCAGTGCTAGCCCCCCGGCTTCCTATGGCTACACCTTC. It codes for CSASPPASYGYTF.

V is TRBV24-1 and J is TRBJ2-5; D may be TRBD1 or TRBD2 (5 bases each). CDR1 is KGHDR, CDR2 SFDVKD, per germline. Trimming took 7 bases from V and 1 from J, leaving 9 bases between them. The CDR3 extends over 13 amino acids. The CDR3 DNA follows: TGTGCCACCAGGGACGGGGCCCAAGAGACCCAGTACTTC. Its protein product is CATRDGAQETQYF.

The chain has TRBV20-1 and TRBJ2-3, with TRBD2 matching over 7 bases. The CDR3 length is 17 residues. Germline lookup yields CDR1 DFQATT and CDR2 SNEGSKA (reference sequence). Trimming took 0 bases from V and 4 from J; bases not matched to a gene: 13. DNA for the CDR3: TGCAGTGCTAGAGATCTCTCCGGCGGGAGTTGGGCAGATACGCAGTATTTT. Its translation is CSARDLSGGSWADTQYF.

The V call is TRBV4-3, the J call TRBJ2-2; a weak D match, TRBD1 (6 bases). CDR1 and CDR2 from the germline V gene are LGHNA and YSLEER. There are 17 residues in the CDR3. Between the trimmed V and J ends, which lost 0 bases and 6 bases, there was a span of 17 bases. CDR3 DNA: TGCGCCAGCAGCCAAGATCGACAGGAGGTTCAGTCCGGGGAGCTGTTTTTT. Amino acid sequence: CASSQDRQEVQSGELFF.

This rearrangement joins TRBV4-1 to TRBJ2-7, with D uncertain. Germline V gene sequence: CDR1 MGHRA, CDR2 YSYEKL. The CDR3 covers 14 residues. The V gene lost 0 bases and the J gene lost 2 bases, with 8 bases spanning the gap. In DNA form, the CDR3 reads TGCGCCAGCAGCCAAGAGGAAGTGGCCTACGAGCAGTACTTC. As protein: CASSQEEVAYEQYF.

The CDR3 DNA follows: TGTGCCAGCAGTTATGGGGTCTCACCCCTCCACTTT. This translates into CASSYGVSPLHF. The chain is built from TRBV27 and TRBJ1-6, with no clear D. Germline V gives CDR1 MNHEY, CDR2 SMNVEV (reference sequence). This CDR3 comprises 12 residues. V was trimmed by 4 bases and J by 10 bases, leaving 8 bases between them.

This clonotype was counted only a few times. The rearrangement links TRBV6-2 or TRBV6-3 to TRBJ2-2; D is perhaps TRBD2 (5 bases). The CDR3 is 15 amino acids. Germline CDR1 MNHEY, CDR2 SVGEGT. The V gene lost 7 bases and the J gene lost 5 bases, with 17 bases spanning the gap. The CDR3 coding sequence is TGTGCCAGCATAGAGGGCTCCCGAGGAACCGGGGAGCTGTTTTTT. This sequence encodes CASIEGSRGTGELFF.

This chain connects TRBV6-1 to TRBJ2-3, with 10 bases identical to TRBD2. The germline CDR1 and CDR2 sequences are MNHNS and SASEGT. V was clipped by 6 bases and J by 1 base; unmatched bases: 10. The CDR3 extends over 17 amino acids. The CDR3 nucleotides are TGTGCCAGCAGCCGTGATATTAGCGGGAGGCGCACAGATACGCAGTATTTT. This encodes CASSRDISGRRTDTQYF.